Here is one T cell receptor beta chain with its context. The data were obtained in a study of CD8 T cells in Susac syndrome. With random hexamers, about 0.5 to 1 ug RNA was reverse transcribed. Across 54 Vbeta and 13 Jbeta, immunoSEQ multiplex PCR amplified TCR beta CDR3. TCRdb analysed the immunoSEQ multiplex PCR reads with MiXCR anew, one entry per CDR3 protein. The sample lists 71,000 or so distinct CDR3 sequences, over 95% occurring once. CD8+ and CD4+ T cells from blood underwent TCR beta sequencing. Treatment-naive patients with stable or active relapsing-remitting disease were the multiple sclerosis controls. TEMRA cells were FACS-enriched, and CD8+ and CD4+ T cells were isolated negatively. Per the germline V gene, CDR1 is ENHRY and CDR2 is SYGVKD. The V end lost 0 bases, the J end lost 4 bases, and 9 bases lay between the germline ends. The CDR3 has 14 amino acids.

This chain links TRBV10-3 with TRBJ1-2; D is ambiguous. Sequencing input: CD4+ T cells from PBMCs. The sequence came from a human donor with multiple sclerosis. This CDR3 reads CAISESFLGYGYTF. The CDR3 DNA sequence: TGTGCCATCAGTGAGTCTTTTCTCGGCTATGGCTACACCTTC.